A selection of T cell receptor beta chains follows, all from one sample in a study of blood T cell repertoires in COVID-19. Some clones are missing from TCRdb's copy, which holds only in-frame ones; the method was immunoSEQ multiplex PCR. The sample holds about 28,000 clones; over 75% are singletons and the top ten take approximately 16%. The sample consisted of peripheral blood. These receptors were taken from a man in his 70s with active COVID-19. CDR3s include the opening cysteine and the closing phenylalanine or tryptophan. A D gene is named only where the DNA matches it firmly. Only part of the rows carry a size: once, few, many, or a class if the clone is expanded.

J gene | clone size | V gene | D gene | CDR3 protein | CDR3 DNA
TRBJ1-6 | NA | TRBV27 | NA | CASSPKGLSLHF | TGTGCCAGCAGCCCAAAGGGGCTTTCCCTCCACTTT
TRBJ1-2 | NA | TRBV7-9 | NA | CASSLRGYGYTF | TGTGCCAGCAGCTTAAGGGGATATGGCTACACCTTC
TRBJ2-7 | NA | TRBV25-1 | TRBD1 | CASSFGTGSWNEQYF | TGTGCCAGCAGTTTTGGGACAGGGTCATGGAACGAGCAGTACTTC
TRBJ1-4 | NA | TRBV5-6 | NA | CASRTFTGLTNEKLFF | TGTGCCAGCAGAACCTTCACAGGGCTAACTAATGAAAAACTGTTTTTT
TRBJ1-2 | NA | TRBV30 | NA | CAWNMGRWGYTF | TGTGCCTGGAATATGGGGAGATGGGGCTACACCTTC
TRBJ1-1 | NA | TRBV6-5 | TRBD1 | CASSITGGLGDEAFF | TGTGCCAGCAGTATAACAGGGGGCCTTGGTGATGAAGCTTTCTTT
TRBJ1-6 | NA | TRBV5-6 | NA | CASSPPGGAGSPLHF | TGTGCCAGCAGCCCCCCGGGTGGTGCTGGTTCACCCCTCCACTTT
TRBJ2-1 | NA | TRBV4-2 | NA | CASSQDWGGPNEQFF | TGTGCCAGCAGCCAAGATTGGGGGGGCCCCAATGAGCAGTTCTTC
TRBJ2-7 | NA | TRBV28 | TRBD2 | CASRAGGEQYF | TGTGCCAGCAGGGCGGGGGGCGAGCAGTACTTC
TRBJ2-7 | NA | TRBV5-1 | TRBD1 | CASSSGTGGSLGHEQYF | TGCGCCAGCAGCTCCGGGACAGGGGGCAGTTTGGGTCACGAGCAGTACTTC
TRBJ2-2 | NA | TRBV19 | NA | CASSIDVGVNTGELFF | TGTGCCAGTAGTATAGACGTAGGGGTTAACACCGGGGAGCTGTTTTTT
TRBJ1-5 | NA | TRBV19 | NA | CASSIEGATNQPQHF | TGTGCCAGTAGTATAGAAGGGGCCACCAATCAGCCCCAGCATTTT
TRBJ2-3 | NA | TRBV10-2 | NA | CASSERGALTDTQYF | TGCGCCAGCAGTGAGCGGGGGGCCCTCACAGATACGCAGTATTTT
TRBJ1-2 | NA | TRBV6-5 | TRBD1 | CASLDRGNYGYTF | TGTGCCAGCTTGGACAGGGGGAACTATGGCTACACCTTC
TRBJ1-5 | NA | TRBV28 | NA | CASSPADTQSYSNQPQHF | TGTGCCAGCAGCCCAGCCGATACACAGTCTTATAGCAATCAGCCCCAGCATTTT
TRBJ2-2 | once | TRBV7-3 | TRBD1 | CASSSTTGVDTGELFF | TGTGCCAGCAGCTCCACGACAGGGGTAGATACCGGGGAGCTGTTTTTT
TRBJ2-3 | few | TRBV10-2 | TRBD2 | CATNPGGPGDTQYF | TGCGCCACAAATCCGGGGGGGCCTGGAGATACGCAGTATTTT
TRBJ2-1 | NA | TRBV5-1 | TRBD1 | CASSARQGSEQFF | TGCGCCAGCAGCGCCCGACAGGGATCTGAGCAGTTCTTC
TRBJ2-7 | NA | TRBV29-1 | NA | CSVEITNEQYF | TGCAGCGTTGAAATTACAAACGAGCAGTACTTC
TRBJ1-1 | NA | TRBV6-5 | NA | CASSYGRGTEAFF | TGTGCCAGCAGTTACGGAAGGGGCACTGAAGCTTTCTTT
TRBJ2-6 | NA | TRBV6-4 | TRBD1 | CASSERVGTGESGANVLTF | TGTGCCAGCAGTGAGAGGGTCGGGACAGGGGAATCTGGGGCCAACGTCCTGACTTTC
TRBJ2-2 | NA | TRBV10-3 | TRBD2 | CAISAERGGTGELFF | TGTGCCATCAGTGCGGAGCGGGGGGGCACCGGGGAGCTGTTTTTT
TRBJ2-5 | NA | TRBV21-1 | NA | CASSNGKRQETQYF | TGTGCCAGCAGCAACGGAAAGCGCCAAGAGACCCAGTACTTC
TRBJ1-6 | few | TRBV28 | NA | CASTYRVQPGSPLHF | TGTGCCAGCACCTACAGGGTACAGCCTGGTTCACCCCTCCACTTT
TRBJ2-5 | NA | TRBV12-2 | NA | CASRSPRRSQETQYF | TGTGCAAGTCGCTCCCCCCGTCGGAGCCAAGAGACCCAGTACTTC
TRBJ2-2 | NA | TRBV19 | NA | CASSVTGAGTGELFF | TGTGCCAGTAGTGTTACAGGGGCGGGAACCGGGGAGCTGTTTTTT